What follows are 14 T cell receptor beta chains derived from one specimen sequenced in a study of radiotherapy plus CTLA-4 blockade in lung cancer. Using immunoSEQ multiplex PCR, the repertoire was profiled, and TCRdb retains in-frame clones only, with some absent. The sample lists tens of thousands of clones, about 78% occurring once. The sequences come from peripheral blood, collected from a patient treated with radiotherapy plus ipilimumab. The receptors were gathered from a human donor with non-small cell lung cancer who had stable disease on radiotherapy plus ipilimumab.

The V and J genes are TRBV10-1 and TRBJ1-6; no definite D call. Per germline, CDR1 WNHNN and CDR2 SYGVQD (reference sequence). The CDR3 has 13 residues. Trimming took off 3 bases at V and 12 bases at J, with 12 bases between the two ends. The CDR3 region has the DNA TGCGCCAGCAGTGATGGTCAGGACGGACCCCTCCACTTT. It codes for CASSDGQDGPLHF.

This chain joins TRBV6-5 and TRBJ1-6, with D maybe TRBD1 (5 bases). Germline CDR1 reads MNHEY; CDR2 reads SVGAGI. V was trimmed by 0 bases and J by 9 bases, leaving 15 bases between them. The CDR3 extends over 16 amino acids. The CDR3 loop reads CASSYSIVQAGSPLHF. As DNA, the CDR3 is TGTGCCAGCAGTTACTCGATAGTACAGGCGGGTTCACCCCTCCACTTT.

CDR3 sequence (DNA): TGTGCCAGTCGGGGGACAGGGACTTTTTATAATTCACCCCTCCACTTT. Protein: CASRGTGTFYNSPLHF. The genes are TRBV19 and TRBJ1-6, with 9 bases lining up with TRBD1. Looked up from germline, CDR1 is LNHDA and CDR2 is SQIVND (reference sequence). The CDR3 is 16 residues long. V dropped 8 bases and J dropped 4; count of bases not matched to a gene: 9.

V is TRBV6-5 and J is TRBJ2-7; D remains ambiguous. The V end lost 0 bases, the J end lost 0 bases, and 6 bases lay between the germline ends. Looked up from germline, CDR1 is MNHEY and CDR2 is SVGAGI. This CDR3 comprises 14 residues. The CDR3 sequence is CASSYSQSSYEQYF. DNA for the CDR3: TGTGCCAGCAGTTACTCGCAGAGCTCCTACGAGCAGTACTTC.

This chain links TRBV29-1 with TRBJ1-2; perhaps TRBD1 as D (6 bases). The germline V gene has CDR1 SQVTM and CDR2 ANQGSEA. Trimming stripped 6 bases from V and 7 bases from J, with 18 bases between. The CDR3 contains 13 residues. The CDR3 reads CSVSSGVATGYTF. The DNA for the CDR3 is TGCAGCGTATCGTCAGGGGTAGCAACTGGCTACACCTTC.

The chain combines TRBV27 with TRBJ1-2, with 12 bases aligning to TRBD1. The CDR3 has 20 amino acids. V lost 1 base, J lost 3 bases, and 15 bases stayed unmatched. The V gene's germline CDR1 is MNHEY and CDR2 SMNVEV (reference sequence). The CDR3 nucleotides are TGTGCCAGCAGTTTATATGGGGCGGGACAGGGGGCCCTAGCGTACTATGGCTACACCTTC. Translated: CASSLYGAGQGALAYYGYTF.

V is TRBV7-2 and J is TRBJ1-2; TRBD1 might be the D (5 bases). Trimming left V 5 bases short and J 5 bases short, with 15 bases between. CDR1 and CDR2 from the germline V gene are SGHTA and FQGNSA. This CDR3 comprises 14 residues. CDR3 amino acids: CASSPGGVPYGYTF. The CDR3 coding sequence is TGTGCCAGCAGCCCGGGGGGGGTACCTTATGGCTACACCTTC.

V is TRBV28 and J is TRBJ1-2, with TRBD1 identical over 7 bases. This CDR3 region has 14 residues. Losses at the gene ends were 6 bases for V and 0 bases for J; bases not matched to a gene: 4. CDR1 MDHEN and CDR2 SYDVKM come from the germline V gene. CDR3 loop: CASRPGTANYGYTF. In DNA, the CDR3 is TGTGCCAGCAGACCCGGGACAGCTAACTATGGCTACACCTTC.

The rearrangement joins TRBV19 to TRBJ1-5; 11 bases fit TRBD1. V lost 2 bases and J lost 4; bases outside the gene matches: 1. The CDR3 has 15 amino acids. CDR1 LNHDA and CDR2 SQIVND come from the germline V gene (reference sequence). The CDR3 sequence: CASSIWDRGNQPQHF. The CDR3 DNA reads TGTGCCAGTAGTATATGGGACAGGGGGAATCAGCCCCAGCATTTT.

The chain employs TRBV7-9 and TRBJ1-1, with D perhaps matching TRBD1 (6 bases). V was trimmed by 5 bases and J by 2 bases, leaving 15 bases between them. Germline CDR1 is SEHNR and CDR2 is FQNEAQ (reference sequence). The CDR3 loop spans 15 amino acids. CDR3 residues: CASSPGQSYNTEAFF. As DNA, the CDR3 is TGTGCCAGCAGCCCCGGACAGTCCTATAACACTGAAGCTTTCTTT.

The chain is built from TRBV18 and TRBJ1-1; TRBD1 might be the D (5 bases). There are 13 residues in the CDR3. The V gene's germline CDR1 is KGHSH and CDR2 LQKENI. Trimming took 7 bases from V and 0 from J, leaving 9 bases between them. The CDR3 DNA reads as TGTGCCAGCTTGACAGCTATGAACACTGAAGCTTTCTTT. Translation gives CASLTAMNTEAFF.

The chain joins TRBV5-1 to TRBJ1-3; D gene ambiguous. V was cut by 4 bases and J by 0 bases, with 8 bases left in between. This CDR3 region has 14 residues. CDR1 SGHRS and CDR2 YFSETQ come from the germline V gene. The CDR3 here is CASSLESSGNTIYF. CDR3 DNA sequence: TGCGCCAGCAGCCTCGAAAGCTCTGGAAACACCATATATTTT.

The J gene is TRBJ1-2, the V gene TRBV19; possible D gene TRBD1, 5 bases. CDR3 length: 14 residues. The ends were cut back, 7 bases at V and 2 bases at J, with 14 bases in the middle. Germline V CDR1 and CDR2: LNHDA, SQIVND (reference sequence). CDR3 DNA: TGTGCCAGTATCGGGTCAGGGAGGAACTATGGCTACACCTTC. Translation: CASIGSGRNYGYTF. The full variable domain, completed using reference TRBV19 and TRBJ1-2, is DGGITQSPKYLFRKEGQNVTLSCEQNLNHDAMYWYRQDPGQGLRLIYYSQIVNDFQKGDIAEGYSVSREKKESFPLTVTSAQKNPTAFYLCASIGSGRNYGYTFGSGTRLTVV.

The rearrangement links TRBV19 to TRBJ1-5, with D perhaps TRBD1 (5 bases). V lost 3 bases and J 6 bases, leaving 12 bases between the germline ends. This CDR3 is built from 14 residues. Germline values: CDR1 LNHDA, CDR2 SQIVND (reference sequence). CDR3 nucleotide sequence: TGTGCCAGTAGTATCGGGGGTAGCGGTCAGCCCCAGCATTTT. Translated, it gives CASSIGGSGQPQHF. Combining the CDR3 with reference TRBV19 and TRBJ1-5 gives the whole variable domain DGGITQSPKYLFRKEGQNVTLSCEQNLNHDAMYWYRQDPGQGLRLIYYSQIVNDFQKGDIAEGYSVSREKKESFPLTVTSAQKNPTAFYLCASSIGGSGQPQHFGDGTRLSIL.